This T cell receptor beta chain was found in a study of response to subunit inactivated influenza vaccine. One entry per CDR3 protein, called by TCRdb with MiXCR from the RT-PCR reads. Here the sample spans about 830,000 distinct CDR3 sequences, less than 20% being singletons. About this clonotype: Its antigen is currently unknown.

Study outcomes and limitations: The authors offered the suggestion that each seasonal influenza vaccination recruits few new T cells.

Sample: PBMCs from blood, taken more than 4 days after vaccination. The source of this sequence is a middle-aged man who received an inactivated influenza vaccine.

This chain's CDR3 is CASSPRRDADTQYF. As DNA, the CDR3 is TGTGCCAGCTCGCCGCGGCGGGACGCAGATACGCAGTATTTT. V is TRBV7-2 and J is TRBJ2-3, with D maybe TRBD2 (6 bases). Per the germline V gene, CDR1 is SGHTA and CDR2 is FQGNSA. V was trimmed by 8 bases and J by 4 bases, leaving 16 bases between them. The CDR3 has 14 amino acids.